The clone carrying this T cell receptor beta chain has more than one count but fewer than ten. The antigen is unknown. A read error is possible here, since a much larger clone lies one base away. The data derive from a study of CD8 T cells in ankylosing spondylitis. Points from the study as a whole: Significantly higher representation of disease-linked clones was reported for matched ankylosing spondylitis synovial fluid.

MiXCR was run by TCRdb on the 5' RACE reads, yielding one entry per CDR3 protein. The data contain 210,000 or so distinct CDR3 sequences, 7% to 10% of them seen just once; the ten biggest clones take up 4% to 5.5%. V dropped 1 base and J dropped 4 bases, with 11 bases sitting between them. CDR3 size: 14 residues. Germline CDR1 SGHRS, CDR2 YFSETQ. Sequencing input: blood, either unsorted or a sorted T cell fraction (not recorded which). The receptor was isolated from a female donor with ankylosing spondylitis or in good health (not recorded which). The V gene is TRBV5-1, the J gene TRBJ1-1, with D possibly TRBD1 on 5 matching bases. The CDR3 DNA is TGCGCCAGCAGCTTGTCAGGGATGAGCACTGAAGCTTTCTTT. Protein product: CASSLSGMSTEAFF.